One and the same sample provided the 30 T cell receptor beta chains below, sequenced in a study of blood T cell repertoires in COVID-19. Only in-frame clones appear in the TCRdb table, and some are missing; sequencing was by immunoSEQ multiplex PCR. The table has 200,000 to 300,000 clones, 70% to 90% seen once; the top ten hold under 8%. Input material: peripheral blood. These receptor sequences come from a woman aged 25 to 39 with COVID-19, enrolled during active disease.

The chain recombines TRBV7-8 with TRBJ2-7; 13 nucleotides agree with TRBD2. Germline V lookup: CDR1 SGHVS, CDR2 FQNEAQ. This CDR3 region has 18 residues. V lost 5 bases to trimming and J lost 4 bases; unmatched junction nucleotides: 14. The CDR3 nucleotides read TGTGCCAGCAGCCAAGCGACAGCGGGGACTAGCGGGACTTACGAGCAGTACGTC. It codes for CASSQATAGTSGTYEQYV.

V is TRBV2 and J is TRBJ2-5, with TRBD1 matching over 7 bases. CDR3 length: 12 residues. The ends lost 8 bases at V and 5 bases at J; junction bases unmatched: 5. Germline CDR1 is SNHLY and CDR2 is FYNNEI. The DNA of the CDR3 is TGTGCCAGCGACAGGGTGGGGGAGACCCAGTACTTC. Translated: CASDRVGETQYF.

The V gene is TRBV11-2, the J gene TRBJ2-3, with D tentatively TRBD2 (6 bases). This CDR3 comprises 16 residues. V was clipped by 1 base and J by 2 bases, with 13 bases between them. The germline V gene has CDR1 SGHAT and CDR2 FQNNGV. CDR3 region: CASSLVGGISTDTQYF. CDR3 sequence (DNA): TGTGCCAGCAGCTTAGTTGGAGGGATTTCCACAGATACGCAGTATTTT.

The chain joins TRBV9 to TRBJ2-1; 7 bases agree with TRBD2. Per germline, CDR1 SGDLS and CDR2 YYNGEE. This CDR3 is 15 amino acids long. The J segment lost 4 bases and the V segment lost 2 bases, leaving 6 bases of the junction unmatched. Here the CDR3 DNA reads TGTGCCAGCAGCGTGGGCGGGAGAGGATACAATGAGCAGTTCTTC. Translating gives CASSVGGRGYNEQFF.

This chain uses TRBV27 with TRBJ2-7; D gene unclear. CDR1 is MNHEY and CDR2 is SMNVEV in the germline V gene (reference sequence). Trimming took off 5 bases at V and 6 bases at J, with 14 bases between the two ends. The CDR3 is 13 residues long. CDR3 nucleotides: TGTGCCAGCAGTGGATTTAGTAGCTGCGAGCAGTACGTC. It is translated as CASSGFSSCEQYV.

This clone turned up a few times. DNA for the CDR3: TGTGCCAGCAGTGAGGGCCCGGTTGGAAACACCATATATTTT. It codes for CASSEGPVGNTIYF. The chain employs TRBV6-1 and TRBJ1-3, with unresolved D. Deletions cut 3 bases from V and 3 bases from J, with 9 bases between. CDR3 size: 14 residues. The germline CDR1 and CDR2 sequences are MNHNS and SASEGT.

The V call is TRBV7-9, the J call TRBJ2-3; TRBD2 matches at 7 bases. The length of the CDR3 is 15 residues. Germline CDR1 and CDR2: SEHNR and FQNEAQ (reference sequence). V was clipped by 1 base and J by 3 bases; unmatched bases: 4. CDR3 in DNA: TGTGCCAGCAGCTTAGTACTAGCGTCTACAGATACGCAGTATTTT. Translated: CASSLVLASTDTQYF.

The gene calls are TRBV6-6 and TRBJ2-6, with 8 bases identical to TRBD2. The CDR3 sequence is 19 residues long. V shed 5 bases and J 0 bases; nucleotides not matched to a gene: 12. Germline values: CDR1 MNHNY, CDR2 SVGAGI (reference sequence). CDR3 amino acids: CASSPRGGRGYSGANVLTF. CDR3 in DNA: TGTGCCAGCAGTCCCCGGGGGGGGAGGGGTTACTCTGGGGCCAACGTCCTGACTTTC.

The chain has TRBV27 and TRBJ2-7, with TRBD2 matching 7 bases. The germline CDR1 and CDR2 sequences are MNHEY and SMNVEV (reference sequence). V lost 5 bases, J lost 0 bases, and 7 bases stayed unmatched. The CDR3 contains 15 residues. CDR3 nucleotide sequence: TGTGCCAGCAGTACGCCGGGACTACACTCCTACGAGCAGTACTTC. Translating it yields CASSTPGLHSYEQYF.

This clone has only one observation. This chain connects TRBV4-1 to TRBJ1-2; possible D gene TRBD1, 6 bases. CDR3 size: 15 residues. Looked up from germline, CDR1 is MGHRA and CDR2 is YSYEKL. V was cut by 4 bases and J by 0 bases, with 12 bases left in between. The CDR3 reads CASSLEDSTNYGYTF. The DNA for the CDR3 is TGCGCCAGCAGCCTGGAGGACAGTACTAACTATGGCTACACCTTC.

The chain uses TRBV14 and TRBJ2-1; 7 bases are a match to TRBD2. The CDR3 extends over 18 amino acids. V trimming: 1 base; J trimming: 10 bases; junction bases outside the gene matches: 19. CDR1 and CDR2 from the germline V gene are SGHDN and FVKESK. CDR3 in amino acids: CASSQGVPSGTPASEQFF. CDR3 bases: TGTGCCAGCAGCCAAGGGGTGCCTAGCGGTACGCCCGCCTCGGAGCAGTTCTTC.

V is TRBV7-2 and J is TRBJ2-7; 14 bases are a match to TRBD2. V lost 0 bases and J lost 3; bases outside the gene matches: 1. The CDR3 covers 16 residues. Germline CDR1 SGHTA, CDR2 FQGNSA. The CDR3 nucleotides are TGTGCCAGCAGCTTAGCCGGGACTAGCGGGAGCTACGAGCAGTACGTC. Amino acid sequence: CASSLAGTSGSYEQYV.

This clone was seen once. This chain joins TRBV2 and TRBJ2-2; 9 bases are a match to TRBD2. V shed 6 bases, J shed 4 bases, and the junction held 6 bases outside the gene matches. The germline V gene encodes CDR1 SNHLY and CDR2 FYNNEI. This CDR3 contains 15 residues. The CDR3 nucleotides read TGTGCCAGCAGCCGTGCGGGAGGGACCACCGGGGAGCTGTTTTTT. This encodes CASSRAGGTTGELFF.

V gene TRBV4-1 combines with J gene TRBJ2-3; 7 bases match TRBD2. CDR3 length equals 16 residues. Trimming cost V 3 bases and J 5 bases; bases outside gene matches: 11. The V gene's germline CDR1 is MGHRA and CDR2 YSYEKL. The CDR3 DNA reads TGCGCCAGCAGCCAGGGAGGGACCCGGGTTGGAGATACGCAGTATTTT. This codes for CASSQGGTRVGDTQYF.

The chain is built from TRBV9 and TRBJ2-3, with 8 bases identical to TRBD2. Unmatched junction bases numbered 14, after V lost 4 bases and J lost 4 bases. The germline V gene encodes CDR1 SGDLS and CDR2 YYNGEE. The CDR3 is 17 amino acids. The CDR3 DNA sequence: TGTGCCAGCAGCCGAGATCCGGCGGGGGGCCTGTCAGATACGCAGTATTTT. It translates to CASSRDPAGGLSDTQYF.

V is TRBV6-5 and J is TRBJ1-1, with TRBD1 as a possible D gene (5 bases). V lost 5 bases and J 11 bases, leaving 18 bases between the germline ends. This CDR3 is built from 13 residues. Per the germline V gene, CDR1 is MNHEY and CDR2 is SVGAGI. CDR3 DNA: TGTGCCAGCAGTCCCCCAACGGGCAGGGCGGCTTTCTTT. Translated, it gives CASSPPTGRAAFF.

The chain links TRBV30 to TRBJ1-1, with D possibly being TRBD1 (5 bases). The CDR3 totals 16 residues. Germline loops: CDR1 GTSNPN, CDR2 SVGIG (reference sequence). Between the trimmed V and J ends, which lost 7 bases and 4 bases, there was a span of 25 bases. CDR3 nucleotides: TGTGCCTCCTCGCGGGACTGGGGATATGACGGCACTGAAGCTTTCTTT. Encoded protein: CASSRDWGYDGTEAFF.

The chain couples TRBV6-5 to TRBJ2-2, with TRBD1 matching over 10 bases. Germline values: CDR1 MNHEY, CDR2 SVGAGI. V lost 5 bases to trimming and J lost 7 bases; unmatched junction nucleotides: 7. The CDR3 is 15 amino acids. CDR3: CASSPDRGHGGELFF. Written as DNA, the CDR3 is TGTGCCAGCAGTCCCGACAGGGGGCACGGCGGGGAGCTGTTTTTT.

The chain couples TRBV11-3 to TRBJ2-3, with TRBD2 matching 12 bases. V shed 4 bases, J shed 2 bases, and the junction held 1 base outside the gene matches. Germline V gives CDR1 SGHNT, CDR2 YENEEA. This CDR3 has 15 amino acids. For the CDR3, the DNA is TGTGCCAGCAGCTCTAGCGGGAGGGCCACAGATACGCAGTATTTT. It translates to CASSSSGRATDTQYF.

Here the CDR3 reads CASSPSGGLSTDTQYF. Here the CDR3 DNA reads TGTGCCAGCAGCCCTAGCGGGGGGCTAAGCACAGATACGCAGTATTTT. The chain recombines TRBV7-2 with TRBJ2-3, with TRBD2 identical over 11 bases. Germline lookup yields CDR1 SGHTA and CDR2 FQGNSA. Trimming took 5 bases from V and 0 from J; bases not matched to a gene: 4. The CDR3 has 16 amino acids.

The chain is built from TRBV9 and TRBJ1-4; tentatively, D is TRBD1 (5 bases). Per the germline V gene, CDR1 is SGDLS and CDR2 is YYNGEE. The CDR3 is made up of 17 amino acids. V shed 3 bases and J shed 2 bases, with 17 bases lying between them. CDR3 bases: TGTGCCAGCAGCGAAAAGGCGGGGCAGGGTACTAATGAAAAACTGTTTTTT. Its protein is CASSEKAGQGTNEKLFF.

This clone has a handful of counts. The rearrangement links TRBV7-8 to TRBJ2-7; D gene uncertain. This CDR3 is built from 13 residues. The germline V gene encodes CDR1 SGHVS and CDR2 FQNEAQ. V shed 5 bases and J shed 6 bases, with 14 bases lying between them. The CDR3 is CASSRLGVAEQYV. CDR3 nucleotide sequence: TGTGCCAGCAGCCGATTAGGAGTAGCCGAGCAGTACGTC.

This chain connects TRBV9 to TRBJ2-2; D is perhaps TRBD2 (7 bases). The length of the CDR3 is 16 residues. Germline V gene lookup returns CDR1 SGDLS and CDR2 YYNGEE. V dropped 4 bases and J dropped 3 bases, with 16 bases sitting between them. Written as DNA, the CDR3 is TGTGCCAGCAGCCTCGGAGGGGGGGCCTACACCGGGGAGCTGTTTTTT. This translates into CASSLGGGAYTGELFF.

As regards this clone: The same CDR3 also results from other DNA sequences found in this sample. This chain links TRBV7-6 with TRBJ1-1, with a weak D call TRBD1 (5 bases). Trimming took 4 bases from V and 0 from J, leaving 12 bases between them. Looked up from germline, CDR1 is SGHVS and CDR2 is FNYEAQ. The CDR3 is made up of 15 amino acids. The CDR3 protein is CASSSPGGLNTEAFF. CDR3 DNA: TGTGCCAGCAGCTCCCCCGGGGGTTTGAACACTGAAGCTTTCTTT.

The V gene is TRBV28, the J gene TRBJ1-2, with TRBD1 matching 9 bases. The CDR3 consists of 14 residues. With 2 bases clipped from V and 5 bases from J, the junction kept 3 bases outside the gene matches. The germline gives CDR1 MDHEN, CDR2 SYDVKM. The CDR3 is CASSLVGQGYGYTF. The CDR3 bases are TGTGCCAGCAGTTTAGTGGGACAGGGTTATGGCTACACCTTC.

This chain joins TRBV6-2 or TRBV6-3 and TRBJ2-6; D might be TRBD1 (6 bases). In germline, CDR1 is MNHEY, CDR2 SVGEGT. With 5 bases removed from V and 4 bases from J, the gap between germline ends came to 15 bases. The CDR3 contains 16 residues. CDR3 nucleotide sequence: TGTGCCAGCAGTCCCGACAGGCGCCCGGGGGCCAACGTCCTGACTTTC. This sequence encodes CASSPDRRPGANVLTF.

The chain recombines TRBV7-2 with TRBJ2-1, with no clear D. Between the trimmed V and J ends, which lost 5 bases and 2 bases, there was a span of 7 bases. The CDR3 covers 13 residues. The germline V gene encodes CDR1 SGHTA and CDR2 FQGNSA. The CDR3 spells CASSATPYNEQFF. The CDR3 nucleotides read TGTGCCAGCAGCGCGACTCCCTACAATGAGCAGTTCTTC.

The chain couples TRBV7-9 to TRBJ2-3, with 13 bases identical to TRBD2. From germline, CDR1 is SEHNR and CDR2 FQNEAQ (reference sequence). V dropped 5 bases and J dropped 2; count of bases not matched to a gene: 4. This CDR3 contains 16 residues. The DNA of the CDR3 is TGTGCCAGCAGCCCAGGACTAGCGGGAGACACAGATACGCAGTATTTT. This sequence encodes CASSPGLAGDTDTQYF.

The V and J genes are TRBV7-6 and TRBJ2-7, with 9 bases lining up with TRBD2. CDR3 length: 15 residues. Germline CDR1 is SGHVS and CDR2 is FNYEAQ. V lost 5 bases, J lost 0 bases, and 5 bases stayed unmatched. The CDR3 region has the DNA TGTGCCAGCAGCCGCGGGACTAGCAGCTCCTACGAGCAGTACGTC. Translated: CASSRGTSSSYEQYV.

The rearrangement joins TRBV28 to TRBJ2-3, with D possibly matching TRBD1 (5 bases). The germline CDR1 and CDR2 sequences are MDHEN and SYDVKM. V was cut by 2 bases and J by 4 bases, with 10 bases left in between. This CDR3 region has 14 residues. As DNA, the CDR3 is TGTGCCAGCAGTTTAACGCAGGGCGCAGATACGCAGTATTTT. This translates into CASSLTQGADTQYF. Full variable domain (remainder filled in from reference TRBV28 and TRBJ2-3): DVKVTQSSRYLVKRTGEKVFLECVQDMDHENMFWYRQDPGLGLRLIYFSYDVKMKEKGDIPEGYSVSREKKERFSLILESASTNQTSMYLCASSLTQGADTQYFGPGTRLTVL.